One and the same sample provided the 24 T cell receptor beta chains below, sequenced in a study of blood T cell repertoires in COVID-19. TCRdb's table, derived via immunoSEQ multiplex PCR, lists solely in-frame clones and lacks some. This repertoire shows over 100,000 clones, around 83% found once; its top ten account for 3.3%. The sample taken for sequencing was peripheral blood. These receptors all stem from an elderly woman with active or convalescent COVID-19.

This clone was seen only once. The V call is TRBV21-1, the J call TRBJ1-4; the tabulated D call, TRBD1, remains unverified against the DNA. TRBV21-1 is noted as a pseudogene. The CDR3 totals 17 residues. The CDR3 loop reads CASSKVPGQGGYEKLFF. CDR3 nucleotide sequence: TGTGCCAGCAGCAAAGTCCCGGGACAGGGAGGGTATGAAAAACTGTTTTTT.

The V and J genes are TRBV4-3 and TRBJ1-2; possible D gene TRBD1, 5 bases. This CDR3 contains 18 residues. Germline CDR1 is LGHNA and CDR2 is YSLEER. Trimming cost V 3 bases and J 5 bases, with 25 bases left between them. The CDR3 sequence: CASSHSTGGGREGYGYTF. The CDR3 DNA follows: TGCGCCAGCAGCCATTCAACCGGGGGTGGGCGCGAAGGGTATGGCTACACCTTC.

V and J are TRBV9 and TRBJ2-1, with TRBD2 matching over 10 bases. The CDR3 is made up of 18 amino acids. After removal of 0 bases from V and 0 bases from J, the junction contained 6 bases not matched to a gene. Per the germline V gene, CDR1 is SGDLS and CDR2 is YYNGEE. In DNA, the CDR3 is TGTGCCAGCAGCGTAGGTCTTAGCGGGAGGAGCTCCTACAATGAGCAGTTCTTC. As protein: CASSVGLSGRSSYNEQFF.

The chain has TRBV19 and TRBJ1-3, with 10 bases that match TRBD1. Trimming removed 5 bases from V and 2 bases from J; junction bases left unmatched: 3. The CDR3 runs 15 residues. Per the germline V gene, CDR1 is LNHDA and CDR2 is SQIVND (reference sequence). The CDR3 sequence is CASSWTGGTGNTIYF. DNA of the CDR3: TGTGCCAGTAGTTGGACAGGGGGTACTGGAAACACCATATATTTT.

The chain employs TRBV7-3 and TRBJ2-3; 9 bases agree with TRBD2. J was trimmed by 3 bases and V by 6 bases; bases with no gene match: 4. This CDR3 contains 14 residues. Looked up from germline, CDR1 is SGHTA and CDR2 is FQGTGA. The CDR3 protein is CASSLSGGTDTQYF. The CDR3, as DNA: TGTGCCAGCAGTCTCAGCGGGGGGACAGATACGCAGTATTTT.

The V gene is TRBV7-3, the J gene TRBJ1-1; D unclear. V dropped 5 bases and J dropped 4 bases, with 11 bases sitting between them. The CDR3 is 13 residues long. CDR1 and CDR2 (germline): SGHTA, FQGTGA. The CDR3, as DNA: TGTGCCAGCAGCCCGAATGCCGGCACTGAAGCTTTCTTT. Translating gives CASSPNAGTEAFF.

The CDR3 protein is CASSYSSKPQNIQYF. CDR3 nucleotides: TGTGCCAGCAGTTACTCGAGTAAGCCTCAAAACATTCAGTACTTC. The chain carries TRBV6-5 and TRBJ2-4; no firm D call. Germline assignment: CDR1 MNHEY and CDR2 SVGAGI. V shed 0 bases and J shed 5 bases, with 11 bases lying between them. The CDR3 extends over 15 amino acids.

This clone was recorded only once. Germline is not matched at one junction end, which may reflect a read error. This chain joins TRBV7-7 and TRBJ2-7; TRBD1 agrees at 7 bases. Germline-derived CDR1 and CDR2 are SSHAT and FNYEAQ (reference sequence). CDR3 length: 14 residues. DNA for the CDR3: TGTGCTAGCAGCTCCCTTGACAGGGACTACGAGCAGTACTTC. Residues: CASSSLDRDYEQYF.

V is TRBV7-2 and J is TRBJ1-1, with unresolved D. The CDR3 extends over 15 amino acids. V was pared by 8 bases and J by 1 base, with 17 bases between. Germline V CDR1 and CDR2: SGHTA, FQGNSA. CDR3 DNA sequence: TGTGCCAGCCTCCCCGCGGCGATAGGGAACACTGAAGCTTTCTTT. This translates into CASLPAAIGNTEAFF.

The chain links TRBV28 to TRBJ2-7, with 7 bases lining up with TRBD1. Trimming removed 2 bases from V and 4 bases from J; junction bases left unmatched: 5. This CDR3 contains 14 residues. Germline lookup yields CDR1 MDHEN and CDR2 SYDVKM. The CDR3 sequence is CASSLERGRYEQYF. The DNA of the CDR3 is TGTGCCAGCAGTTTAGAGAGGGGGCGGTACGAGCAGTACTTC.

The gene calls are TRBV6-5 and TRBJ2-7; 13 nucleotides agree with TRBD2. This CDR3 is built from 15 residues. The germline CDR1 and CDR2 sequences are MNHEY and SVGAGI. J lost 2 bases, V lost 6 bases, and 4 bases had no gene match. In DNA, the CDR3 is TGTGCCAGCAGCGAGGGACTAGCGGGAACCTACGAGCAGTACTTC. Translation gives CASSEGLAGTYEQYF.

V usage is TRBV2 and J usage is TRBJ2-5; 7 bases match TRBD1. This CDR3 has 12 amino acids. The germline CDR1 and CDR2 sequences are SNHLY and FYNNEI. The J segment lost 5 bases and the V segment lost 7 bases, leaving 4 bases of the junction unmatched. Here the CDR3 DNA reads TGTGCCAGCAACAGGGGTTTGGAGACCCAGTACTTC. Residues: CASNRGLETQYF.

The chain is built from TRBV6-5 and TRBJ2-2; D uncertain. The germline V and J ends were trimmed by 6 bases and 8 bases, with 10 bases remaining between them. The germline gives CDR1 MNHEY, CDR2 SVGAGI. There are 12 residues in the CDR3. The DNA for the CDR3 is TGTGCCAGCAGGGCACAGCTGGGGGAGCTGTTTTTT. This translates into CASRAQLGELFF.

The chain employs TRBV6-1 and TRBJ1-2; TRBD1 is a possible D gene (5 bases). This CDR3 has 15 amino acids. With 6 bases removed from V and 2 bases from J, the gap between germline ends came to 16 bases. CDR1 and CDR2 (germline): MNHNS, SASEGT. The CDR3: CASSRRTTGNYGYTF. The CDR3 DNA sequence: TGTGCCAGCAGCCGAAGGACCACAGGAAACTATGGCTACACCTTC.

This clone was seen only once. This chain joins TRBV4-3 and TRBJ2-7; 7 nucleotides match TRBD1. Trimming at V came to 4 bases and at J to 0 bases, leaving 12 bases not matched to a gene. CDR1 and CDR2 (germline): LGHNA, YSLEER. The CDR3 contains 17 residues. The CDR3 DNA is TGCGCCAGCAGCCCAGGGAGTGGGACAGCCAGCTCCTACGAGCAGTACTTC. Protein product: CASSPGSGTASSYEQYF.

This chain joins TRBV27 and TRBJ2-1; 9 bases are shared with TRBD2. Per germline, CDR1 MNHEY and CDR2 SMNVEV (reference sequence). Trimming removed 6 bases from V and 7 bases from J; junction bases left unmatched: 10. The CDR3 is made up of 15 amino acids. The CDR3 reads CASRLSGSGGNEQFF. The CDR3 DNA reads as TGTGCCAGCAGGCTTAGCGGGAGTGGGGGGAATGAGCAGTTCTTC.

V is TRBV30 and J is TRBJ1-5; a weak D match, TRBD1 (5 bases). Trimming took 0 bases from V and 5 from J, leaving 11 bases between them. Germline CDR1 is GTSNPN and CDR2 is SVGIG (reference sequence). CDR3 length: 14 amino acids. The CDR3 is CAWSVRLGDQPQHF. The DNA for the CDR3 is TGTGCCTGGAGTGTACGCTTAGGGGATCAGCCCCAGCATTTT. Full variable domain (remainder filled in from reference TRBV30 and TRBJ1-5): SQTIHQWPATLVQPVGSPLSLECTVEGTSNPNLYWYRQAAGRGLQLLFYSVGIGQISSEVPQNLSASRPQDRQFILSSKKLLLSDSGFYLCAWSVRLGDQPQHFGDGTRLSIL.

This chain connects TRBV24-1 to TRBJ2-2; 7 nucleotides agree with TRBD2. There are 15 residues in the CDR3. The trim removed 8 bases at V and 1 base at J, leaving 6 bases unmatched. The germline V gene encodes CDR1 KGHDR and CDR2 SFDVKD. CDR3 sequence (DNA): TGTGCCACCACCCGAAGCGGGAAGAACACCGGGGAGCTGTTTTTT. Translated: CATTRSGKNTGELFF.

The rearrangement links TRBV19 to TRBJ2-1, with TRBD2 matching over 8 bases. With 5 bases clipped from V and 7 bases from J, the junction kept 7 bases outside the gene matches. Germline V gene sequence: CDR1 LNHDA, CDR2 SQIVND (reference sequence). This CDR3 has 14 residues. This CDR3 is CASSPSGYLNEQFF. CDR3 in DNA: TGTGCCAGTAGTCCTAGCGGGTATCTAAATGAGCAGTTCTTC.

This rearrangement joins TRBV18 to TRBJ2-1, with D possibly matching TRBD1 (5 bases). V was cut by 3 bases and J by 7 bases, with 13 bases left in between. The germline V gene encodes CDR1 KGHSH and CDR2 LQKENI. This CDR3 has 14 amino acids. The CDR3 reads CASSPQGAVNEQFF. DNA for the CDR3: TGTGCCAGCTCACCCCAAGGGGCGGTGAATGAGCAGTTCTTC.

The chain employs TRBV5-5 and TRBJ2-1; a weak D match, TRBD1 (5 bases). V lost 3 bases to trimming and J lost 9 bases, with 19 bases between them. This CDR3 is built from 15 residues. Germline V gene lookup returns CDR1 SGHKS and CDR2 YYEKEE (reference sequence). The CDR3: CASSYQPDTFGEQFF. CDR3 nucleotide sequence: TGTGCCAGCAGCTACCAACCGGACACTTTCGGTGAGCAGTTCTTC.

This clone occurred a few times. The chain employs TRBV5-5 and TRBJ2-2; the D is unclear. The CDR3 totals 14 residues. The germline gives CDR1 SGHKS, CDR2 YYEKEE (reference sequence). V gave up 2 bases and J gave up 0 bases, with 5 bases separating them. CDR3 in DNA: TGTGCCAGCAGCTTCGTAGCGAACACCGGGGAGCTGTTTTTT. This codes for CASSFVANTGELFF.

CDR3 protein: CASSLKTGQAYEQYF. The DNA of the CDR3 is TGTGCCAGCAGCTTGAAGACAGGGCAAGCCTACGAGCAGTACTTC. V usage is TRBV5-4 and J usage is TRBJ2-7, with 7 positions matching TRBD1. Germline assignment: CDR1 SGHNT and CDR2 YYREEE (reference sequence). Germline trimming cut 1 base from V and 2 bases from J; bases unmatched to any gene: 6. The CDR3 covers 15 residues.

The chain uses TRBV18 and TRBJ2-7; the D gene is possibly TRBD1 (5 bases). V lost 1 base, J lost 2 bases, and 18 bases lay in between. Germline V gives CDR1 KGHSH, CDR2 LQKENI. The CDR3 covers 17 residues. The CDR3 here is CASSPLGRSDPTYEQYF. CDR3 DNA sequence: TGTGCCAGCTCACCACTGGGGCGGAGCGACCCTACCTACGAGCAGTACTTC. Full variable domain (outside the CDR3, taken from reference TRBV18 and TRBJ2-7): NAGVMQNPRHLVRRRGQEARLRCSPMKGHSHVYWYRQLPEEGLKFMVYLQKENIIDESGMPKERFSAEFPKEGPSILRIQQVVRGDSAAYFCASSPLGRSDPTYEQYFGPGTRLTVT.